This is a list of T cell receptor beta chains from one sample in a study of blood T cell repertoires in COVID-19. Here immunoSEQ multiplex PCR was the method, and the copy in TCRdb shows in-frame clones only, minus some. The sample includes some 200,000 clones, roughly four fifths of them seen just once. Source material: peripheral blood. These receptors originate from a woman aged 40 to 50 with acute or convalescent COVID-19. Each CDR3 is given with its conserved first and last residue. A D gene is named only where the DNA matches it firmly. Where a row states a size, it is once, few, many or the class of an expanded clone; other rows omit it.

clone_size: NA; v_call: TRBV7-8; d_call: NA; j_call: TRBJ1-5; cdr3_aa: CASSPRGRGGNQPQHF; cdr3_nt: TGTGCCAGCAGCCCAAGAGGCAGGGGCGGTAATCAGCCCCAGCATTTT
clone_size: NA; v_call: TRBV2; d_call: NA; j_call: TRBJ2-3; cdr3_aa: CASSDRADTQYF; cdr3_nt: TGTGCCAGCAGTGACAGGGCAGATACGCAGTATTTT
clone_size: NA; v_call: TRBV7-8; d_call: TRBD1; j_call: TRBJ2-5; cdr3_aa: CASSLWTGGKETQYF; cdr3_nt: TGTGCCAGCAGCCTATGGACAGGGGGGAAAGAGACCCAGTACTTC
clone_size: NA; v_call: TRBV9; d_call: NA; j_call: TRBJ2-1; cdr3_aa: CASSVWDTGYNEQFF; cdr3_nt: TGTGCCAGCAGCGTTTGGGACACGGGGTACAATGAGCAGTTCTTC
clone_size: NA; v_call: TRBV5-4; d_call: TRBD2; j_call: TRBJ2-1; cdr3_aa: CASSLETSAEQFF; cdr3_nt: TGTGCCAGCAGCTTGGAAACTAGCGCTGAGCAGTTCTTC
clone_size: NA; v_call: TRBV19; d_call: NA; j_call: TRBJ2-7; cdr3_aa: CASSRIPSAGEQYF; cdr3_nt: TGTGCCAGTAGTAGAATCCCTAGCGCGGGCGAGCAGTACTTC
clone_size: NA; v_call: TRBV30; d_call: TRBD1; j_call: TRBJ1-1; cdr3_aa: CAFWGPQGVEAFF; cdr3_nt: TGTGCCTTTTGGGGACCCCAGGGGGTAGAAGCTTTCTTT
clone_size: few; v_call: TRBV2; d_call: TRBD1; j_call: TRBJ1-2; cdr3_aa: CASTSMDRFNYGYTF; cdr3_nt: TGTGCCAGCACTTCAATGGACAGGTTTAACTATGGCTACACCTTC
clone_size: NA; v_call: TRBV3-1/TRBV3-2; d_call: NA; j_call: TRBJ1-6; cdr3_aa: CASSQESSGDSPLHF; cdr3_nt: TGTGCCAGCAGCCAAGAGTCGTCAGGGGATTCACCCCTCCACTTT
clone_size: once; v_call: TRBV30; d_call: NA; j_call: TRBJ2-2; cdr3_aa: CAWSGNRVAGELFF; cdr3_nt: TGTGCCTGGAGTGGAAACAGGGTGGCCGGGGAGCTGTTTTTT
clone_size: NA; v_call: TRBV27; d_call: NA; j_call: TRBJ2-7; cdr3_aa: CASSRDLLYSYEQYF; cdr3_nt: TGTGCCAGCAGCCGAGACCTACTATACTCCTACGAGCAGTACTTC
clone_size: many; v_call: TRBV6-1; d_call: TRBD1; j_call: TRBJ2-3; cdr3_aa: CASSEGDRSTDTQYF; cdr3_nt: TGTGCCAGCAGTGAGGGGGACAGGTCTACAGATACGCAGTATTTT
clone_size: NA; v_call: TRBV5-1; d_call: TRBD1; j_call: TRBJ1-1; cdr3_aa: CASTGGGVDTEAFF; cdr3_nt: TGCGCCAGCACAGGAGGGGGCGTGGACACTGAAGCTTTCTTT
clone_size: NA; v_call: TRBV3-1/TRBV3-2; d_call: TRBD2; j_call: TRBJ2-2; cdr3_aa: CASGYSGGTGELFF; cdr3_nt: TGTGCCAGCGGATATAGCGGGGGGACCGGGGAGCTGTTTTTT
clone_size: once; v_call: TRBV13; d_call: TRBD2; j_call: TRBJ2-5; cdr3_aa: CASSLHFAGAEKTQYF; cdr3_nt: TGTGCCAGCAGCCTTCACTTCGCGGGAGCGGAAAAGACCCAGTACTTC
clone_size: NA; v_call: TRBV7-2; d_call: NA; j_call: TRBJ2-2; cdr3_aa: CASSFEVQGLVAGELFF; cdr3_nt: TGTGCCAGCAGCTTCGAGGTCCAGGGCCTTGTCGCCGGGGAGCTGTTTTTT
clone_size: NA; v_call: TRBV18; d_call: NA; j_call: TRBJ1-2; cdr3_aa: CASSGDGSTGGYTF; cdr3_nt: TGTGCCAGCTCGGGAGACGGTTCCACGGGAGGCTACACCTTC
clone_size: NA; v_call: TRBV6-5; d_call: NA; j_call: TRBJ1-4; cdr3_aa: CASSPTRGWEKLFF; cdr3_nt: TGTGCCAGCAGTCCAACACGGGGTTGGGAAAAACTGTTTTTT
clone_size: once; v_call: TRBV6-5; d_call: NA; j_call: TRBJ1-1; cdr3_aa: CASRRVLNTEAFF; cdr3_nt: TGTGCCAGCAGGAGGGTACTGAACACTGAAGCTTTCTTT
clone_size: NA; v_call: TRBV18; d_call: NA; j_call: TRBJ1-1; cdr3_aa: CASSPDRTRNTEAFF; cdr3_nt: TGTGCCAGCTCACCCGACCGGACTCGGAACACTGAAGCTTTCTTT
clone_size: once; v_call: TRBV10-3; d_call: TRBD1; j_call: TRBJ2-7; cdr3_aa: CAASRRDSYEQYF; cdr3_nt: TGTGCCGCCTCTCGACGGGACAGCTACGAGCAGTACTTC
clone_size: NA; v_call: TRBV30; d_call: TRBD1; j_call: TRBJ1-6; cdr3_aa: CAWSTDRGNSPLHF; cdr3_nt: TGTGCCTGGAGTACGGACAGGGGTAATTCACCCCTCCACTTT
clone_size: few; v_call: TRBV6-5; d_call: NA; j_call: TRBJ1-5; cdr3_aa: CASSRNRESNQPQHF; cdr3_nt: TGTGCCAGCAGTCGAAACAGGGAAAGCAATCAGCCCCAGCATTTT
clone_size: NA; v_call: TRBV11-2; d_call: TRBD2; j_call: TRBJ2-7; cdr3_aa: CASSLAGGPIYEQYF; cdr3_nt: TGTGCCAGCAGCTTAGCGGGAGGGCCCATCTACGAGCAGTACTTC
clone_size: NA; v_call: TRBV11-2; d_call: NA; j_call: TRBJ1-6; cdr3_aa: CASSLIDEGQPPLHF; cdr3_nt: TGTGCCAGCAGCTTAATTGACGAGGGCCAGCCGCCCCTCCACTTT
clone_size: NA; v_call: TRBV18; d_call: NA; j_call: TRBJ1-5; cdr3_aa: CASSPGGQNQPQHF; cdr3_nt: TGTGCCAGCTCACCAGGCGGACAAAATCAGCCCCAGCATTTT
clone_size: few; v_call: TRBV29-1; d_call: NA; j_call: TRBJ2-3; cdr3_aa: CSVEQGSDTQYF; cdr3_nt: TGCAGCGTTGAACAGGGGTCAGATACGCAGTATTTT